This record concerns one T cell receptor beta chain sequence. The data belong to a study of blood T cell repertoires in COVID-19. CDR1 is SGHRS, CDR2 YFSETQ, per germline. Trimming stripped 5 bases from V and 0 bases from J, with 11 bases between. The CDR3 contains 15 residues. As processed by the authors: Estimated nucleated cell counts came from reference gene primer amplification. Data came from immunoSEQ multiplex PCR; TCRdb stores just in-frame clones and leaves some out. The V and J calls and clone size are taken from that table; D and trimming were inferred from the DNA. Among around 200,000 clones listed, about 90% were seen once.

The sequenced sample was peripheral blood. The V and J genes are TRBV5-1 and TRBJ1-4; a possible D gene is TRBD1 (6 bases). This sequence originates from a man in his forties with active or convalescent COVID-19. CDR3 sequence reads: CASRYWTATNEKLFF. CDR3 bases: TGCGCCAGCAGATATTGGACAGCAACTAATGAAAAACTGTTTTTT.